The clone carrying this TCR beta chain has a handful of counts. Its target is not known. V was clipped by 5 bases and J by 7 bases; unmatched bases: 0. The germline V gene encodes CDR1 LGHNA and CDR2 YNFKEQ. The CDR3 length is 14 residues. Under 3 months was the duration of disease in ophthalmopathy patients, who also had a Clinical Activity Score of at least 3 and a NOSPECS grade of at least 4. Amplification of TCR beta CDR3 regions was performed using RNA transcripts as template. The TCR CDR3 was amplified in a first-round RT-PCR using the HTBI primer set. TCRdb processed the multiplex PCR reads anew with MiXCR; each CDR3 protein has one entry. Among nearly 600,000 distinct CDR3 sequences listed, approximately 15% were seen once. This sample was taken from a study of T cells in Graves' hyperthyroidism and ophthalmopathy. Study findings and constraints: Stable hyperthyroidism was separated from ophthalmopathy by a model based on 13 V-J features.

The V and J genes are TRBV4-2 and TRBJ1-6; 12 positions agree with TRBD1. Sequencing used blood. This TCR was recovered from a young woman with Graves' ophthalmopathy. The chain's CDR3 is CASSGTGGNSPLHF. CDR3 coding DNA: TGTGCCAGCAGCGGGACAGGGGGCAATTCACCCCTCCACTTT.